Listed below are T cell receptor beta chains from one sample, sequenced in a study of blood T cell repertoires in COVID-19. Produced via immunoSEQ multiplex PCR; TCRdb's table is partial and in-frame only. The sample holds about 280,000 clones, approximately 83% seen once. Sequenced sample: peripheral blood. These receptor sequences come from a woman between 25 and 40 years old who had recovered from COVID-19. Each CDR3 is given with its conserved first and last residue. Fields, in order: J gene, V gene, D gene, clone size, CDR3 DNA, CDR3 protein. A D gene is named only where the DNA matches it firmly. Where a row states a size, it is once, few, many or the class of an expanded clone; other rows omit it.

j_call: TRBJ2-7; v_call: TRBV5-1; d_call: TRBD1; clone_size: few; cdr3_nt: TGCGCCAGCAGCTTGGACGGGACAGGGGGTTCGGCCGAGCAGTACTTC; cdr3_aa: CASSLDGTGGSAEQYF
j_call: TRBJ2-7; v_call: TRBV28; d_call: TRBD2; clone_size: -; cdr3_nt: TGTGCCAGCAGTCCCACTAGCGGGGGCTTATACGAGCAGTACTTC; cdr3_aa: CASSPTSGGLYEQYF
j_call: TRBJ2-1; v_call: TRBV4-1; d_call: TRBD1; clone_size: -; cdr3_nt: TGCGCCAGCAGCCAGCTCGGGACAGGGGCCTACAATGAGCAGTTCTTC; cdr3_aa: CASSQLGTGAYNEQFF
j_call: TRBJ2-1; v_call: TRBV3-1/TRBV3-2; d_call: TRBD2; clone_size: -; cdr3_nt: TGTGCCAGCAGCCATCTAGGGCTAGCGGGTACGAGCTCCTACAATGAGCAGTTCTTC; cdr3_aa: CASSHLGLAGTSSYNEQFF
j_call: TRBJ2-5; v_call: TRBV12-3/TRBV12-4; d_call: TRBD1; clone_size: -; cdr3_nt: TGTGCCAGCGGGACAGTCAAAGAGACCCAGTACTTC; cdr3_aa: CASGTVKETQYF
j_call: TRBJ2-2; v_call: TRBV5-5; d_call: TRBD1; clone_size: once; cdr3_nt: TGTGCCAGCAGCTTGAGACGACAGGGGGCAACCGGGGAGCTGTTTTTT; cdr3_aa: CASSLRRQGATGELFF
j_call: TRBJ2-7; v_call: TRBV27; d_call: TRBD2; clone_size: -; cdr3_nt: TGTGCCAGGCCGGGACTAGCGGGAGGCCGGGACTCCTACGAGCAGTACTTC; cdr3_aa: CARPGLAGGRDSYEQYF
j_call: TRBJ2-1; v_call: TRBV29-1; d_call: -; clone_size: -; cdr3_nt: TGCAGCGTTGAAGATTATTCGGGGTCCGGGTACAATGAGCAGTTCTTC; cdr3_aa: CSVEDYSGSGYNEQFF
j_call: TRBJ2-1; v_call: TRBV2; d_call: -; clone_size: -; cdr3_nt: TGTGCCAGCAGGCGGGTGAATCCTAATGTACCCAATGAGCAGTTCTTC; cdr3_aa: CASRRVNPNVPNEQFF
j_call: TRBJ1-4; v_call: TRBV2; d_call: TRBD1; clone_size: -; cdr3_nt: TGTGCCAGCAGGCTGGGACAGGGGGCTTATGCAACTAATGAAAAACTGTTTTTT; cdr3_aa: CASRLGQGAYATNEKLFF
j_call: TRBJ2-1; v_call: TRBV19; d_call: TRBD2; clone_size: once; cdr3_nt: TGTGCCAGTAGCACCGGGACTAGGGGGGTCAATGAGCAGTTCTTC; cdr3_aa: CASSTGTRGVNEQFF
j_call: TRBJ2-1; v_call: TRBV28; d_call: -; clone_size: -; cdr3_nt: TGTGCCAGCAGTTTAGTCCCCGAGGGCCCCTACAATGAGCAGTTCTTC; cdr3_aa: CASSLVPEGPYNEQFF
j_call: TRBJ2-5; v_call: TRBV27; d_call: TRBD2; clone_size: -; cdr3_nt: TGTGCCAGCAGTTCTAGCGGGGCTGCTCAAGAGACCCAGTACTTC; cdr3_aa: CASSSSGAAQETQYF
j_call: TRBJ2-5; v_call: TRBV19; d_call: -; clone_size: -; cdr3_nt: TGTGCCAGTAAAATACTCCACCCGTCCCAAGAGACCCAGTACTTC; cdr3_aa: CASKILHPSQETQYF
j_call: TRBJ1-1; v_call: TRBV19; d_call: TRBD1; clone_size: -; cdr3_nt: TGTGCCAGTAGTATACAGGGGGCGGGTTACGGCGACACTGAAGCTTTCTTT; cdr3_aa: CASSIQGAGYGDTEAFF
j_call: TRBJ2-5; v_call: TRBV2; d_call: -; clone_size: few; cdr3_nt: TGTGCCAGCAAAGGTCGGCGCCCGGGGGAGACCCAGTACTTC; cdr3_aa: CASKGRRPGETQYF
j_call: TRBJ2-5; v_call: TRBV5-4; d_call: TRBD1; clone_size: -; cdr3_nt: TGTGCCAGCAGCTTGGTCGGGACAGGGGACGAGACCCAGTACTTC; cdr3_aa: CASSLVGTGDETQYF
j_call: TRBJ1-4; v_call: TRBV28; d_call: TRBD1; clone_size: -; cdr3_nt: TGTGCCAGCAGCGTCGGACAGGGGAATGAAAAACTGTTTTTT; cdr3_aa: CASSVGQGNEKLFF
j_call: TRBJ1-3; v_call: TRBV6-5; d_call: -; clone_size: -; cdr3_nt: TGTGCCAGCAGCCACAGGAGTGGAAACACCATATATTTT; cdr3_aa: CASSHRSGNTIYF
j_call: TRBJ2-7; v_call: TRBV6-6; d_call: -; clone_size: -; cdr3_nt: TGTGCCAGCAGCCCCCTTGCGGACACCTCCTACGAGCAGTACTTC; cdr3_aa: CASSPLADTSYEQYF
j_call: TRBJ2-7; v_call: TRBV27; d_call: -; clone_size: -; cdr3_nt: TGTGCCAGTGGGGCGGGATCCGGCCGGAACGAGCAGTACTTC; cdr3_aa: CASGAGSGRNEQYF
j_call: TRBJ1-5; v_call: TRBV27; d_call: TRBD1; clone_size: -; cdr3_nt: TGTGCCAGCAGTTATCAGGGGGCGGGTCAGCCCCAGCATTTT; cdr3_aa: CASSYQGAGQPQHF
j_call: TRBJ2-6; v_call: TRBV2; d_call: TRBD1; clone_size: -; cdr3_nt: TGTGCCAGCAGCGCCACAGGGGGCGAGTTCTATGGGGCCAACGTCCTGACTTTC; cdr3_aa: CASSATGGEFYGANVLTF
j_call: TRBJ1-1; v_call: TRBV19; d_call: -; clone_size: -; cdr3_nt: TGTGCCAGTAGTATATTGGGGCAGCTGAACACTGAAGCTTTCTTT; cdr3_aa: CASSILGQLNTEAFF
j_call: TRBJ2-7; v_call: TRBV18; d_call: -; clone_size: -; cdr3_nt: TGTGCCAGCTCACCACCGGTGCGGACTGGCAGGCTGTACTTC; cdr3_aa: CASSPPVRTGRLYF
j_call: TRBJ2-7; v_call: TRBV12-3/TRBV12-4; d_call: -; clone_size: -; cdr3_nt: TGTGCCAGCAGTTTATCGGGCTACGAGCAGTACTTC; cdr3_aa: CASSLSGYEQYF
j_call: TRBJ2-7; v_call: TRBV6-2/TRBV6-3; d_call: TRBD2; clone_size: -; cdr3_nt: TGTGCCAGCAGTTACTCGACTAAAGCGGGAATCCCCGACGAGCAGTACTTC; cdr3_aa: CASSYSTKAGIPDEQYF
j_call: TRBJ2-2; v_call: TRBV12-3/TRBV12-4; d_call: -; clone_size: -; cdr3_nt: TGTGCCAGCAGCCTATTGGCCGGGGAGCTGTTTTTT; cdr3_aa: CASSLLAGELFF
j_call: TRBJ2-5; v_call: TRBV6-5; d_call: -; clone_size: -; cdr3_nt: TGTGCCAGCAGTTACGCGGGGAGGTTGGGCCAAGAGACCCAGTACTTC; cdr3_aa: CASSYAGRLGQETQYF
j_call: TRBJ1-1; v_call: TRBV12-3/TRBV12-4; d_call: -; clone_size: -; cdr3_nt: TGTGCCAGCAGTGTTACAGGGACTGAAGCTTTCTTT; cdr3_aa: CASSVTGTEAFF
j_call: TRBJ2-7; v_call: TRBV5-1; d_call: TRBD1; clone_size: -; cdr3_nt: TGCGCCAGCAGAAAAATACCGGGACAGGGGGCCGTAAAAGTCTCCTACGAGCAGTACTTC; cdr3_aa: CASRKIPGQGAVKVSYEQYF
j_call: TRBJ1-6; v_call: TRBV13; d_call: -; clone_size: once; cdr3_nt: TGTGCCAGCAGCGCCGAAAGGGGCCTCCTCGTCAGCTCCTATAATTCACCCCTCCACTTT; cdr3_aa: CASSAERGLLVSSYNSPLHF
j_call: TRBJ2-1; v_call: TRBV15; d_call: -; clone_size: once; cdr3_nt: TGTGCCACCGAACCCTCGACAGGCAGCAATGAGCAGTTCTTC; cdr3_aa: CATEPSTGSNEQFF
j_call: TRBJ1-2; v_call: TRBV2; d_call: -; clone_size: few; cdr3_nt: TGTGCCAGCAGTGAATCGGAGGGGTTAAACTATGGCTACACCTTC; cdr3_aa: CASSESEGLNYGYTF
j_call: TRBJ1-4; v_call: TRBV6-5; d_call: TRBD1; clone_size: -; cdr3_nt: TGTGCCAGCAGTTCTCAGACAGGGGGGACGGCGAAACTGTTTTTT; cdr3_aa: CASSSQTGGTAKLFF
j_call: TRBJ2-7; v_call: TRBV7-9; d_call: -; clone_size: once; cdr3_nt: TGTGCCAGCAAGCGGTCGTCCTACGAGCAGTACTTC; cdr3_aa: CASKRSSYEQYF
j_call: TRBJ2-1; v_call: TRBV4-3; d_call: TRBD2; clone_size: -; cdr3_nt: TGCGCCAGCAGCCAGGGGACTAGCGGGCGTAGAGGTGAGCAGTTCTTC; cdr3_aa: CASSQGTSGRRGEQFF
j_call: TRBJ2-7; v_call: TRBV6-5; d_call: -; clone_size: -; cdr3_nt: TGTGCCAGCAGGGTAACTAGTAATAGCTCCTACGAGCAGTACTTC; cdr3_aa: CASRVTSNSSYEQYF
j_call: TRBJ2-3; v_call: TRBV5-1; d_call: -; clone_size: -; cdr3_nt: TGCGCCAGCAGCTTTCGACAGTCAGATACGCAGTATTTT; cdr3_aa: CASSFRQSDTQYF
j_call: TRBJ1-2; v_call: TRBV16; d_call: -; clone_size: -; cdr3_nt: TGTGCCAGCAGTCTCGACTCAGCCGGTGGCTACACCTTC; cdr3_aa: CASSLDSAGGYTF
j_call: TRBJ1-5; v_call: TRBV19; d_call: TRBD1; clone_size: -; cdr3_nt: TGTGCCACATACCAACCGGACAGGGGTCATGGCCCCCAGCATTTT; cdr3_aa: CATYQPDRGHGPQHF
j_call: TRBJ2-1; v_call: TRBV9; d_call: TRBD2; clone_size: -; cdr3_nt: TGTGCCAGCAGCGTCGGACTAGCGGGAGTGGGGAATGAGCAGTTCTTC; cdr3_aa: CASSVGLAGVGNEQFF
j_call: TRBJ2-2; v_call: TRBV28; d_call: TRBD1; clone_size: -; cdr3_nt: TGTGCCAGCAGTTTAGGACAGGGCACCGGGGAGCTGTTTTTT; cdr3_aa: CASSLGQGTGELFF
j_call: TRBJ2-2; v_call: TRBV24-1; d_call: -; clone_size: -; cdr3_nt: TGTGCCACCAGTGATTGGGAGAGACGAAAAACGAACACCGGGGAGCTGTTTTTT; cdr3_aa: CATSDWERRKTNTGELFF
j_call: TRBJ2-1; v_call: TRBV4-3; d_call: TRBD2; clone_size: -; cdr3_nt: TGCGCCAGCAGCCGCAGACTAGCGGGAGGCAATGAGCAGTTCTTC; cdr3_aa: CASSRRLAGGNEQFF
j_call: TRBJ1-2; v_call: TRBV5-5; d_call: -; clone_size: -; cdr3_nt: TGTGCCAGCAGCCTGGACAACCCCGGCTACACCTTC; cdr3_aa: CASSLDNPGYTF
j_call: TRBJ2-7; v_call: TRBV5-4; d_call: TRBD1; clone_size: -; cdr3_nt: TGTGCCAGCAGCGCTACAGGGGGCTACGAGCAGTACTTC; cdr3_aa: CASSATGGYEQYF
j_call: TRBJ1-1; v_call: TRBV6-5; d_call: -; clone_size: -; cdr3_nt: TGTGCCAGCAGGACGGCGGCTGGTGCTTTCTTT; cdr3_aa: CASRTAAGAFF
j_call: TRBJ1-1; v_call: TRBV5-4; d_call: -; clone_size: -; cdr3_nt: TGTGCCAGCAGTACTCCAAACACTGAAGCTTTCTTT; cdr3_aa: CASSTPNTEAFF
j_call: TRBJ1-1; v_call: TRBV19; d_call: -; clone_size: few; cdr3_nt: TGTGCCAGTAGTGGGAGAGACTTCACTGAAGCTTTCTTT; cdr3_aa: CASSGRDFTEAFF
j_call: TRBJ2-3; v_call: TRBV7-3; d_call: -; clone_size: -; cdr3_nt: TGTGCCAGCAGCTCCCACCCTGGGCGCGTAGATACGCAGTATTTT; cdr3_aa: CASSSHPGRVDTQYF
j_call: TRBJ1-1; v_call: TRBV24-1; d_call: -; clone_size: few; cdr3_nt: TGTGCCACCAGTGACGGGACTGAAGCTTTCTTT; cdr3_aa: CATSDGTEAFF
j_call: TRBJ2-4; v_call: TRBV5-4; d_call: TRBD1; clone_size: -; cdr3_nt: TGTGCCAGCAGCCTTAGAGGGGGCGGGAACATTCAGTACTTC; cdr3_aa: CASSLRGGGNIQYF
j_call: TRBJ2-1; v_call: TRBV11-2; d_call: -; clone_size: -; cdr3_nt: TGTGCCAGCAGCTCGCTAGTCTACAATGAGCAGTTCTTC; cdr3_aa: CASSSLVYNEQFF
j_call: TRBJ2-1; v_call: TRBV7-2; d_call: TRBD2; clone_size: -; cdr3_nt: TGTGCCAGCAGCTTAGTAGGGACTAGCGGGGGAAATGAGCAGTTCTTC; cdr3_aa: CASSLVGTSGGNEQFF